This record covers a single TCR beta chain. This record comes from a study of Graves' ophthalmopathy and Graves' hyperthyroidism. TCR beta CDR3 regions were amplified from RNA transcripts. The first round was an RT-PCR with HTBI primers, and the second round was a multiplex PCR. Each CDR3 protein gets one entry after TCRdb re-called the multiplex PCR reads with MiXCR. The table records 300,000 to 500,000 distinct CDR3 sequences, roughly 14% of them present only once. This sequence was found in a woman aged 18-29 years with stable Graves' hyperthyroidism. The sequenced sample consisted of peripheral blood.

In nucleotides, the CDR3 is TGTGCCAGCAGACGTGGGACAGGGGACACTGAAGCTTTCTTT. Its protein is CASRRGTGDTEAFF. This rearrangement joins TRBV6-1 to TRBJ1-1; 10 nucleotides agree with TRBD1. From germline, CDR1 is MNHNS and CDR2 SASEGT. Losses at the gene ends were 6 bases for V and 3 bases for J; bases not matched to a gene: 4. This CDR3 contains 14 residues.